The 16 T cell receptor beta chains below were found in one sample sequenced in a study of T-cell reconstitution after alpha-beta-depleted transplantation in children. Researchers prepared the TCRbeta library using unique molecular identifiers, the study reports. Each CDR3 protein is one row after TCRdb ran MiXCR on the PCR reads. This repertoire shows around 190,000 distinct CDR3 sequences, 6.6% found once; its top ten account for about 5.5%. The sample here was PBMCs, taken before TCRalphabeta/CD19-depleted stem cell transplant. The receptors shown here come from a boy between 2 and 15 years old with acute lymphoblastic leukemia, due to receive a stem cell transplant.

This clonotype has only a few counts. The CDR3 DNA reads as TGCAGCGTTACGGGACTAGCGGGAGGATTTGGTTCCTACAATGAGCAGTTCTTC. This sequence encodes CSVTGLAGGFGSYNEQFF. The V gene is TRBV29-1, the J gene TRBJ2-1; TRBD2 matches 15 bases. CDR1 is SQVTM, CDR2 ANQGSEA, per germline. V lost 5 bases, J lost 1 base, and 9 bases stayed unmatched. The CDR3 has 18 residues.

The table lists this clonotype with many counts. The chain employs TRBV4-3 and TRBJ1-1; weak D call: TRBD1 (5 bases). Germline assignment: CDR1 LGHNA and CDR2 YSLEER. The CDR3 runs to 16 residues. V was trimmed by 0 bases and J by 5 bases, leaving 16 bases between them. The CDR3 DNA reads as TGCGCCAGCAGCCAAGATAGTAACAGGTTTGGGACTGAAGCTTTCTTT. Amino acids: CASSQDSNRFGTEAFF.

There are many counts of this clonotype. The chain employs TRBV7-3 and TRBJ2-3; a possible D gene is TRBD2 (5 bases). Germline assignment: CDR1 SGHTA and CDR2 FQGTGA. This CDR3 region has 13 residues. V lost 4 bases to trimming and J lost 4 bases, with 9 bases between them. CDR3 in amino acids: CASSSQRADTQYF. The DNA of the CDR3 is TGTGCCAGCAGCTCCCAGAGGGCAGATACGCAGTATTTT.

Ten or more counts support this clonotype. The chain combines TRBV29-1 with TRBJ2-2; no reliable D call. Germline CDR1 SQVTM, CDR2 ANQGSEA. Trimming took off 7 bases at V and 3 bases at J, with 12 bases between the two ends. There are 13 residues in the CDR3. In DNA, the CDR3 is TGCAGCGCAGTGAACGACGACACCGGGGAGCTGTTTTTT. This gives the protein CSAVNDDTGELFF.

This clonotype was seen many times. The chain couples TRBV20-1 to TRBJ2-2, with TRBD2 identical over 10 bases. Per germline, CDR1 DFQATT and CDR2 SNEGSKA (reference sequence). The CDR3 spans 16 residues. Trimming at V came to 1 base and at J to 0 bases, leaving 2 bases not matched to a gene. The CDR3 region has the DNA TGCAGTGCTAGAGTTAGCGGGGGGTCGAACACCGGGGAGCTGTTTTTT. Translated: CSARVSGGSNTGELFF.

This rearrangement joins TRBV4-2 to TRBJ2-1; perhaps TRBD2 as D (5 bases). In germline, CDR1 is LGHNA, CDR2 YNFKEQ. The CDR3 has 15 residues. Trimming shortened V by 4 bases and J by 7 bases, and 17 bases separated the two germline ends. The CDR3 bases are TGTGCCAGCAGCCCTAGCTTCAGAATCCTTAATGAGCAGTTCTTC. Protein sequence: CASSPSFRILNEQFF.

This clonotype has a count of ten or more. The chain combines TRBV29-1 with TRBJ1-2; TRBD1 matches at 10 bases. Germline V gives CDR1 SQVTM, CDR2 ANQGSEA. The ends lost 6 bases at V and 4 bases at J; junction bases unmatched: 5. The CDR3 length is 13 residues. Here the CDR3 DNA reads TGCAGCGTCGAGACAGGGGGCAGCTATGGCTACACCTTC. Translation: CSVETGGSYGYTF.

This chain links TRBV11-1 with TRBJ1-1; 10 nucleotides line up with TRBD1. The CDR3 consists of 18 residues. Germline trimming cut 6 bases from V and 1 base from J; bases unmatched to any gene: 14. CDR1 is SGHAT and CDR2 is FQDESV in the germline V gene (reference sequence). The CDR3 nucleotides are TGTGCCAGCAGAAGGGGACAGGGGAACCCTATTAAGAACACTGAAGCTTTCTTT. This codes for CASRRGQGNPIKNTEAFF.

CDR3 nucleotides: TGCGCCACCACCGGGGCCTACGAGCAGTACTTC. This translates into CATTGAYEQYF. The chain carries TRBV10-2 and TRBJ2-7, with D perhaps matching TRBD2 (5 bases). The germline gives CDR1 WSHSY, CDR2 SAAADI. The CDR3 contains 11 residues. Trimming removed 10 bases at V and 2 bases at J, with 9 bases between.

This clonotype was detected ten times or more. In DNA, the CDR3 is TGTGCCAGCAGCCCGAGGACAGGCCCGTCGTGGACCCAGTACTTC. Protein: CASSPRTGPSWTQYF. This sequence joins TRBV5-6 and TRBJ2-5, with 7 bases identical to TRBD1. This CDR3 is 15 amino acids long. The trim removed 4 bases at V and 7 bases at J, leaving 13 bases unmatched. CDR1 is SGHDT, CDR2 YYEEEE, per germline.

In its sample, this clonotype was seen a few times. This chain connects TRBV14 to TRBJ2-5; TRBD2 might be the D (6 bases). Germline V lookup: CDR1 SGHDN, CDR2 FVKESK. The V and J ends lost 0 bases and 10 bases respectively, with 18 bases between them. The CDR3 runs 15 residues. CDR3: CASSQDATRQEDQYF. The CDR3 DNA is TGTGCCAGCAGCCAAGACGCGACTAGGCAAGAAGACCAGTACTTC. Combining the CDR3 with reference TRBV14 and TRBJ2-5 gives the whole variable domain EAGVTQFPSHSVIEKGQTVTLRCDPISGHDNLYWYRRVMGKEIKFLLHFVKESKQDESGMPNNRFLAERTGGTYSTLKVQPAELEDSGVYFCASSQDATRQEDQYFGPGTRLLVL.

This clonotype was observed at least ten times. This chain connects TRBV29-1 to TRBJ2-2; possible D gene TRBD2, 6 bases. Germline CDR1 SQVTM, CDR2 ANQGSEA. V lost 4 bases, J lost 4 bases, and 10 bases lay in between. This CDR3 is built from 13 residues. The CDR3 coding sequence is TGCAGCGTTGCGGAGGGATCCACCGGGGAGCTGTTTTTT. Residues: CSVAEGSTGELFF.

The chain uses TRBV27 and TRBJ2-4, with no clear D. CDR3 length: 14 residues. Germline CDR1 MNHEY, CDR2 SMNVEV (reference sequence). Trimming shortened V by 8 bases and J by 0 bases, and 11 bases separated the two germline ends. The CDR3 is CASGRQLAKNIQYF. In DNA form, the CDR3 reads TGTGCCAGCGGAAGACAATTAGCCAAAAACATTCAGTACTTC.

The chain joins TRBV20-1 to TRBJ2-1, with D possibly TRBD2 on 7 matching bases. V lost 0 bases to trimming and J lost 2 bases, with 14 bases between them. The CDR3 is made up of 16 amino acids. Germline CDR1 reads DFQATT; CDR2 reads SNEGSKA (reference sequence). The CDR3 is CSARDRKRDTYNEQFF. DNA of the CDR3: TGCAGTGCTAGAGATCGAAAGCGGGACACCTACAATGAGCAGTTCTTC.

This clonotype was seen only a few times. This sequence joins TRBV5-1 and TRBJ2-7; no reliable D call. The V end was cut by 2 bases, the J end by 3 bases, with 15 bases between. The germline CDR1 and CDR2 sequences are SGHRS and YFSETQ. The length of the CDR3 is 15 residues. CDR3 nucleotides: TGCGCCAGCAGCTTCGGTGGGAAAAGGGACTACGAGCAGTACTTC. Translated, it gives CASSFGGKRDYEQYF.

In DNA form, the CDR3 reads TGTGCCAGCAGCCTTGGACAGGGTGGCGGCTACGAGCAGTACTTC. Its protein product is CASSLGQGGGYEQYF. V gene TRBV3-1 combines with J gene TRBJ2-7; 8 bases align to TRBD1. Germline V gene lookup returns CDR1 LGHDT and CDR2 YNNKEL (reference sequence). The V and J ends lost 4 bases and 3 bases, in that order; junction bases with no gene match: 8. There are 15 residues in the CDR3.